Below, one TCR beta chain is given with its context. Its specificity is unknown. This entry is derived from a study of CD8 T cells in Susac syndrome. Study-wide results and caveats: In total CD8+ repertoires, 15 to 20 Susac-specific public clones were found, and CD8+ TEMRA repertoires had 5 or 6.

Random hexamers primed reverse transcription of roughly 0.5 to 1 ug RNA. Amplification of TCR beta CDR3 spanned 54 Vbeta and 13 Jbeta via immunoSEQ multiplex PCR. A single record per CDR3 protein comes from TCRdb applying MiXCR to the immunoSEQ multiplex PCR reads. This sample has about 120,000 distinct CDR3 sequences, with over 90% found just once. The patients with Susac syndrome were individuals who fulfilled the recently defined diagnostic criteria for disease that was either definite or probable. Per germline, CDR1 LGHDT and CDR2 YNNKEL (reference sequence). The V end was cut by 2 bases, the J end by 4 bases, with 8 bases between. The CDR3 has 13 amino acids.

V usage is TRBV3-1 and J usage is TRBJ1-2; D ambiguous. This clonotype originated in a human donor with Susac syndrome. What was sequenced was CD8+ T cells from PBMCs. In DNA form, the CDR3 reads TGTGCCAGCAGCCAAATCGGGTCCTATGGCTACACCTTC. Encoded protein: CASSQIGSYGYTF.